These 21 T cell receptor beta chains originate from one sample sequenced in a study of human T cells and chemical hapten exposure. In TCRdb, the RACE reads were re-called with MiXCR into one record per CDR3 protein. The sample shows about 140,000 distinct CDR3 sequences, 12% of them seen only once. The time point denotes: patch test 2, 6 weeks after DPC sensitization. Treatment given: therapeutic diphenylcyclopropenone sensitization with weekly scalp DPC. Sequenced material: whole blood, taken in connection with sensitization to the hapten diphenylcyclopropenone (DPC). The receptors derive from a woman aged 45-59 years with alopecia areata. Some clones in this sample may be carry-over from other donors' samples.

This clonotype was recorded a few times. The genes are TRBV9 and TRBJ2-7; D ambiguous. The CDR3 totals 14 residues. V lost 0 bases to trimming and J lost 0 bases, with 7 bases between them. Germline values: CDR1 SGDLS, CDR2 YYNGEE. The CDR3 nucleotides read TGTGCCAGCAGCGTAGAAGCAGTCTCCTACGAGCAGTACTTC. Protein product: CASSVEAVSYEQYF.

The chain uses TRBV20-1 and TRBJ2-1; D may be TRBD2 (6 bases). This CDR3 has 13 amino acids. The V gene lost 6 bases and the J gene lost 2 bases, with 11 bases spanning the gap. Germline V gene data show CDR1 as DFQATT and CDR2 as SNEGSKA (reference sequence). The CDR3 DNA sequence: TGCAGTGCCGGGGACTCTACCTACAATGAGCAGTTCTTC. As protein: CSAGDSTYNEQFF.

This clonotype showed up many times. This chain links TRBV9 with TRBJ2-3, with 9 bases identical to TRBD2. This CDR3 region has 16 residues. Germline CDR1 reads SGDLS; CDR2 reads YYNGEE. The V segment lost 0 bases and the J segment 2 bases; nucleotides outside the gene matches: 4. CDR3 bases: TGTGCCAGCAGCGTAGGGACTAGCGCCTCCACAGATACGCAGTATTTT. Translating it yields CASSVGTSASTDTQYF. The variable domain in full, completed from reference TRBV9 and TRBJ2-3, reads DSGVTQTPKHLITATGQRVTLRCSPRSGDLSVYWYQQSLDQGLQFLIQYYNGEERAKGNILERFSAQQFPDLHSELNLSSLELGDSALYFCASSVGTSASTDTQYFGPGTRLTVL.

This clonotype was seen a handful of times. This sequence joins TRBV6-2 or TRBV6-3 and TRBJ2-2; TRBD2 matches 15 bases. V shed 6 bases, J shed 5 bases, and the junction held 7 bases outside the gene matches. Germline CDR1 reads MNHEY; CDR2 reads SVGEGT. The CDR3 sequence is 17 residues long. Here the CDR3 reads CASRWTSGRERTGELFF. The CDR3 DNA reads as TGTGCCAGCAGATGGACTAGCGGGAGGGAGAGGACCGGGGAGCTGTTTTTT.

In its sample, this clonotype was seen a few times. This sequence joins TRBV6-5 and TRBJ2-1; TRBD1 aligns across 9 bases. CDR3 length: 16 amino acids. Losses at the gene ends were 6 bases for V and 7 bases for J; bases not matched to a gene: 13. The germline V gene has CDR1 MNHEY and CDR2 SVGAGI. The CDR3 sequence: CASSSGGTGKVNEQFF. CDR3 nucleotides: TGTGCCAGCAGCTCTGGAGGGACAGGGAAGGTGAATGAGCAGTTCTTC.

The CDR3 coding sequence is TGCAGTGCTAGCCTAGTCGGGACTAGCGGGAGAGTCAATGAGCAGTTCTTC. Its protein product is CSASLVGTSGRVNEQFF. This chain uses TRBV20-1 with TRBJ2-1, with 14 bases matching TRBD2. Germline V lookup: CDR1 DFQATT, CDR2 SNEGSKA (reference sequence). With V trimmed by 3 bases and J by 6 bases, 10 bases remained unmatched. The CDR3 is made up of 17 amino acids.

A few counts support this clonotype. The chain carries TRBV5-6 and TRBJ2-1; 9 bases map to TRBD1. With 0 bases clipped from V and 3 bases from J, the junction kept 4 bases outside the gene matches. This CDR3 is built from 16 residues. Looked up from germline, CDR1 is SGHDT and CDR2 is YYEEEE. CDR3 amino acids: CASSLARGQGYNEQFF. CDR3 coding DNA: TGTGCCAGCAGCTTGGCAAGGGGACAGGGCTACAATGAGCAGTTCTTC. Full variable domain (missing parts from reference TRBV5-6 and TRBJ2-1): DAGVTQSPTHLIKTRGQQVTLRCSPKSGHDTVSWYQQALGQGPQFIFQYYEEEERQRGNFPDRFSGHQFPNYSSELNVNALLLGDSALYLCASSLARGQGYNEQFFGPGTRLTVL.

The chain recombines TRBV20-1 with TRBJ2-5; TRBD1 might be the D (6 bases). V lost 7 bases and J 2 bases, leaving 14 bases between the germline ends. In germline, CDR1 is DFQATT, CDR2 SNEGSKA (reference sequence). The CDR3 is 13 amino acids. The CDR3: CSEDGRGQETQYF. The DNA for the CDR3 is TGCAGTGAGGACGGAAGGGGGCAAGAGACCCAGTACTTC.

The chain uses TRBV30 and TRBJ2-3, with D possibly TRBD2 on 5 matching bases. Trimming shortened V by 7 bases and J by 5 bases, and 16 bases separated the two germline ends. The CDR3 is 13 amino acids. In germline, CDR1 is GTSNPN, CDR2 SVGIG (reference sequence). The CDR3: CASNGMGKDTQYF. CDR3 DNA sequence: TGTGCCTCAAACGGGATGGGGAAAGATACGCAGTATTTT.

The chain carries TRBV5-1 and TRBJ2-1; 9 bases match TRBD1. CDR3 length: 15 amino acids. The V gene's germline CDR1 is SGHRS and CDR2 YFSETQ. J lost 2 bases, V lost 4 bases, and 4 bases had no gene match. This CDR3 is CASSKGQGTYNEQFF. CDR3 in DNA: TGCGCCAGCAGCAAGGGACAGGGAACCTACAATGAGCAGTTCTTC.

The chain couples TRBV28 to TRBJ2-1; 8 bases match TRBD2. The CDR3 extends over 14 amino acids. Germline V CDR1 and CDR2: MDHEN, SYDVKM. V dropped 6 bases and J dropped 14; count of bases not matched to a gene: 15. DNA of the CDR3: TGTGCCAGCAGGACTACGGTCCCCGGGAGGGATAAGTTCTTC. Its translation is CASRTTVPGRDKFF.

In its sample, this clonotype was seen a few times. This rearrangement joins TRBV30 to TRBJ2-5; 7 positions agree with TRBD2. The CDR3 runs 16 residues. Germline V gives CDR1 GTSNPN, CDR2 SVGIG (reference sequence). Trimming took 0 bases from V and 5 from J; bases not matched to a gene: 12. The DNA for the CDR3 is TGTGCCTGGAGTGTACTCCTGACTAGCCGAGCCGAGACCCAGTACTTC. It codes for CAWSVLLTSRAETQYF.

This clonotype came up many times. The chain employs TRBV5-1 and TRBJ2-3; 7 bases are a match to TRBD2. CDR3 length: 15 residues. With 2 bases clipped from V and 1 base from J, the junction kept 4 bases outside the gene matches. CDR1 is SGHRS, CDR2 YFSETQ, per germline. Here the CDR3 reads CASSFAGVRTDTQYF. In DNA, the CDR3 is TGCGCCAGCAGCTTTGCGGGAGTCCGCACAGATACGCAGTATTTT.

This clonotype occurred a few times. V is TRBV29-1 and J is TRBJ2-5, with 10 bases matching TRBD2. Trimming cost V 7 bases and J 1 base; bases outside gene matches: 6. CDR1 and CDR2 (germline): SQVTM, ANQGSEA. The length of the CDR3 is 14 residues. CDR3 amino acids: CSAPRTSGQETQYF. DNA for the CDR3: TGCAGCGCACCCCGGACTAGCGGCCAAGAGACCCAGTACTTC.

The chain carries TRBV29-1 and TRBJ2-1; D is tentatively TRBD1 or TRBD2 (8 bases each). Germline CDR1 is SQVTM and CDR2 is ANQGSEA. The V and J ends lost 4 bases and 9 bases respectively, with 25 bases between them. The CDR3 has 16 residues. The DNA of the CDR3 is TGCAGCGTTGGGACAGGGATCGGAGCGGGAGTGGGTGAGCAGTTCTTC. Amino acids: CSVGTGIGAGVGEQFF.

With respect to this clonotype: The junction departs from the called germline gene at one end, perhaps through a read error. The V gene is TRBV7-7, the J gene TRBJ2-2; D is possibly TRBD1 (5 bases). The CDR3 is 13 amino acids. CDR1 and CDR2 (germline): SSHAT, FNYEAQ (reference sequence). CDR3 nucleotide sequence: TGTGCTAGCAGCTCACAGGTGTCGGGGGAGCTGTTTTTT. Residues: CASSSQVSGELFF.

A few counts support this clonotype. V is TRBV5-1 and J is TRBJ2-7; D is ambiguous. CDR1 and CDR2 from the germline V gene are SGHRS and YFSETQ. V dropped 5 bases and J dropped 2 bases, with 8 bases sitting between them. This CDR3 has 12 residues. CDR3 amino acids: CASRLGTYEQYF. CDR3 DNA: TGCGCCAGCAGACTGGGGACCTACGAGCAGTACTTC.

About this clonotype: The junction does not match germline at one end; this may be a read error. The CDR3 nucleotides are TGCAGCGGTGAAAGGACTAGCGGCGAGACCCAGTACTTC. It is translated as CSGERTSGETQYF. The chain joins TRBV29-1 to TRBJ2-5; 10 bases fit TRBD2. This CDR3 comprises 13 residues. In germline, CDR1 is SQVTM, CDR2 ANQGSEA.

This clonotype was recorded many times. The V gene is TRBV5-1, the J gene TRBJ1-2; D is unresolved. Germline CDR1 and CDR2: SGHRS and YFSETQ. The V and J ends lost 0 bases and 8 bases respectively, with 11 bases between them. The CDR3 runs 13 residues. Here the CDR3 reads CASSLAGTFGYTF. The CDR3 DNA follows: TGCGCCAGCAGCTTGGCCGGCACTTTCGGCTACACCTTC. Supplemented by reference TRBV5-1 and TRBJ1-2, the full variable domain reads KAGVTQTPRYLIKTRGQQVTLSCSPISGHRSVSWYQQTPGQGLQFLFEYFSETQRNKGNFPGRFSGRQFSNSRSEMNVSTLELGDSALYLCASSLAGTFGYTFGSGTRLTVV.

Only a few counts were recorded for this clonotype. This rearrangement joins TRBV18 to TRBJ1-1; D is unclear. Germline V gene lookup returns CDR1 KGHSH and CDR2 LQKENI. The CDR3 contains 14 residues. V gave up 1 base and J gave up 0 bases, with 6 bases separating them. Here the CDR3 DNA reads TGTGCCAGCTCACCACTGGGAATGAACACTGAAGCTTTCTTT. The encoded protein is CASSPLGMNTEAFF.

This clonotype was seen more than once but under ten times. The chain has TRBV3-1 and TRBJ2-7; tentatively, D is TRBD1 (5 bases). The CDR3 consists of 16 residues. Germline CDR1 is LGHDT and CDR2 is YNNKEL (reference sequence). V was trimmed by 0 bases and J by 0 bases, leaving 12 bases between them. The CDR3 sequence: CASSQDLGQPSYEQYF. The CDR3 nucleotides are TGTGCCAGCAGCCAAGATCTCGGACAACCCTCCTACGAGCAGTACTTC.